The rows below give T cell receptor beta chains drawn from one sample of a study of cytomegalovirus exposure and HLA in healthy donors. The assay was immunoSEQ multiplex PCR, and TCRdb's table has in-frame clones only and misses some. In the table there are 100,000 to 120,000 clones, 76% of which are singletons. The sequenced sample was PBMCs. These receptors came from a man aged 25-45 years in good health and CMV-seropositive. CDR3s include the opening cysteine and the closing phenylalanine or tryptophan. Fields, in order: CDR3 DNA, CDR3 protein, D gene, V gene, clone size, J gene. A D gene is named only where the DNA matches it firmly. The size entry is marked missing in some rows and otherwise reads once, few, many or a size class.

CDR3nt: TGTGCCAGAAGCGGCGGGACAGGGCTCTCTGGGGCCAACGTCCTGACTTTC; CDR3aa: CARSGGTGLSGANVLTF; d_gene: TRBD1; v_gene: TRBV5-3; abundance: NA; j_gene: TRBJ2-6
CDR3nt: TGTGCCAGCAGCTTAGAGGGAGGAACCGGGGAGCTGTTTTTT; CDR3aa: CASSLEGGTGELFF; d_gene: NA; v_gene: TRBV7-9; abundance: few; j_gene: TRBJ2-2
CDR3nt: TGTGCCAGCAGCTTCGGGTCCGGGGAGAACGGGGAGCTGTTTTTT; CDR3aa: CASSFGSGENGELFF; d_gene: NA; v_gene: TRBV5-4; abundance: NA; j_gene: TRBJ2-2
CDR3nt: TGTGCCAGCAGCTTAGAGGGGGGGCCGGGCGGGGAGCTGTTTTTT; CDR3aa: CASSLEGGPGGELFF; d_gene: NA; v_gene: TRBV9; abundance: NA; j_gene: TRBJ2-2
CDR3nt: TGTGCCAGCAGCGCCCTGAGCCACTCTGGAAACACCATATATTTT; CDR3aa: CASSALSHSGNTIYF; d_gene: NA; v_gene: TRBV9; abundance: NA; j_gene: TRBJ1-3
CDR3nt: TGTGCCAGCAGCCAGGGACACCTCTCTGGAAACACCATATATTTT; CDR3aa: CASSQGHLSGNTIYF; d_gene: NA; v_gene: TRBV14; abundance: few; j_gene: TRBJ1-3
CDR3nt: TGTGCCTGGAGTGCTTATAGCAATCAGCCCCAGCATTTT; CDR3aa: CAWSAYSNQPQHF; d_gene: NA; v_gene: TRBV30; abundance: NA; j_gene: TRBJ1-5
CDR3nt: TGTGCCAGCAGCCAAGCCGCGGACAGGGGCTTAAGCTCCTATAATTCACCCCTCCACTTT; CDR3aa: CASSQAADRGLSSYNSPLHF; d_gene: TRBD1; v_gene: TRBV4-2; abundance: few; j_gene: TRBJ1-6
CDR3nt: TGTGCCAGCCGACGGAGCTCTGGTGGAAACACCATATATTTT; CDR3aa: CASRRSSGGNTIYF; d_gene: NA; v_gene: TRBV6-1; abundance: NA; j_gene: TRBJ1-3
CDR3nt: TGCGCCAGCAGCCTAGCGGGGGAGCAAGAGACCCAGTACTTC; CDR3aa: CASSLAGEQETQYF; d_gene: TRBD2; v_gene: TRBV5-1; abundance: NA; j_gene: TRBJ2-5
CDR3nt: TGCGCCAGCAGCCAAGAGGGACAACGCTACGAGCAGTACTTC; CDR3aa: CASSQEGQRYEQYF; d_gene: NA; v_gene: TRBV4-1; abundance: NA; j_gene: TRBJ2-7
CDR3nt: TGTGCCAGCAGTGGGACTAGCGGGGGGTTAGGCACAGATACGCAGTATTTT; CDR3aa: CASSGTSGGLGTDTQYF; d_gene: TRBD2; v_gene: TRBV6-1; abundance: NA; j_gene: TRBJ2-3
CDR3nt: TGTGCCATCAAGACGGAGGGCAGAGGCTATGGCTACACCTTC; CDR3aa: CAIKTEGRGYGYTF; d_gene: NA; v_gene: TRBV10-3; abundance: NA; j_gene: TRBJ1-2
CDR3nt: TGCAGCGCTCTAGACGGGAACACTGAAGCTTTCTTT; CDR3aa: CSALDGNTEAFF; d_gene: NA; v_gene: TRBV29-1; abundance: NA; j_gene: TRBJ1-1
CDR3nt: TGTGCCAGCACCCTCTCTAGCGGAGAGACCCAGTACTTC; CDR3aa: CASTLSSGETQYF; d_gene: TRBD2; v_gene: TRBV7-2; abundance: NA; j_gene: TRBJ2-5
CDR3nt: TGTGCCAGCAGTTTCCCCGGGACAGGCATCCACGAGCAGTACTTC; CDR3aa: CASSFPGTGIHEQYF; d_gene: TRBD1; v_gene: TRBV28; abundance: NA; j_gene: TRBJ2-7
CDR3nt: TGTGCCAGCAGTTGGGACAGGCTTTTCTATAATTCACCCCTCCACTTT; CDR3aa: CASSWDRLFYNSPLHF; d_gene: TRBD1; v_gene: TRBV27; abundance: NA; j_gene: TRBJ1-6